The next 26 T cell receptor beta chains were all read from a single sample in a study of blood T cell repertoires in COVID-19. The protocol was immunoSEQ multiplex PCR, while the TCRdb copy is restricted to in-frame clones and leaves out a portion. The sample carries about 150,000 clones, about 85% recorded once. Material: peripheral blood. The receptors originated from a man older than 75 with COVID-19, enrolled during active disease.

This sequence joins TRBV25-1 and TRBJ1-1, with unresolved D. Germline assignment: CDR1 MGHDK and CDR2 SYGVNS. V lost 6 bases and J 2 bases, leaving 10 bases between the germline ends. CDR3 length: 13 residues. CDR3 nucleotide sequence: TGTGCCAGCAGGGAGACGGCAAACACTGAAGCTTTCTTT. This gives the protein CASRETANTEAFF.

V and J are TRBV4-1 and TRBJ2-3; 10 bases are a match to TRBD2. This CDR3 contains 14 residues. V gave up 6 bases and J gave up 5 bases; unmatched junction bases: 5. The germline gives CDR1 MGHRA, CDR2 YSYEKL. CDR3 amino acids: CASRGSGGVDTQYF. In DNA, the CDR3 is TGCGCCAGCAGAGGAAGCGGGGGGGTAGATACGCAGTATTTT.

The chain carries TRBV3-1 (or the pseudogene TRBV3-2) and TRBJ2-7; D gene uncertain. Trimming took 0 bases from V and 4 from J, leaving 16 bases between them. The CDR3 covers 16 residues. Germline lookup yields CDR1 LGHDT and CDR2 YNNKEL (reference sequence). The CDR3 bases are TGTGCCAGCAGCCAAGATCTAGTGGCTGGAAATTACGAGCAGTACTTC. Its protein is CASSQDLVAGNYEQYF.

A few counts support this clone. This chain links TRBV3-1 (or the pseudogene TRBV3-2) with TRBJ1-6; 7 nucleotides line up with TRBD1. CDR1 is LGHDT and CDR2 is YNNKEL in the germline V gene (reference sequence). Trimming cost V 1 base and J 4 bases; bases outside gene matches: 13. The length of the CDR3 is 19 residues. The chain's CDR3 is CASSQVPIPGGPYNSPLHF. In DNA, the CDR3 is TGTGCCAGCAGCCAAGTTCCGATTCCAGGGGGACCATATAATTCACCCCTCCACTTT.

This sequence joins TRBV2 and TRBJ1-3, with D unclear. Germline V gene data show CDR1 as SNHLY and CDR2 as FYNNEI. The germline V and J ends were trimmed by 3 bases and 4 bases, with 10 bases remaining between them. This CDR3 is built from 14 residues. CDR3 coding DNA: TGTGCCAGCAGTGATTGGGGAGCGGGAAACACCATATATTTT. Its translation: CASSDWGAGNTIYF. The full variable domain, its missing parts supplied by reference TRBV2 and TRBJ1-3, is EPEVTQTPSHQVTQMGQEVILRCVPISNHLYFYWYRQILGQKVEFLVSFYNNEISEKSEIFDDQFSVERPDGSNFTLKIRSTKLEDSAMYFCASSDWGAGNTIYFGEGSWLTVV.

Details on this clone: This sample also contains other DNA sequences that code for the same CDR3. CDR3: CAISGQNNEQFF. In DNA form, the CDR3 reads TGTGCCATCAGTGGACAGAACAATGAGCAGTTCTTC. The rearrangement joins TRBV10-3 to TRBJ2-1; D is perhaps TRBD1 (5 bases). Germline V gene lookup returns CDR1 ENHRY and CDR2 SYGVKD. The V and J ends lost 4 bases and 5 bases respectively, with 6 bases between them. The CDR3 covers 12 residues.

The V call is TRBV14, the J call TRBJ1-4, with TRBD1 matching over 8 bases. V lost 5 bases and J lost 13; bases outside the gene matches: 6. The CDR3 is 12 amino acids. Germline V gene lookup returns CDR1 SGHDN and CDR2 FVKESK. The CDR3 spells CASSFHQGALFF. The CDR3 DNA is TGTGCCAGCAGCTTTCATCAGGGGGCACTGTTTTTT.

The V call is TRBV6-2 or TRBV6-3, the J call TRBJ2-3, with D possibly matching TRBD2 (5 bases). Germline V lookup: CDR1 MNHEY, CDR2 SVGEGT. This CDR3 is built from 13 residues. V gave up 4 bases and J gave up 3 bases, with 8 bases separating them. As DNA, the CDR3 is TGTGCCAGCAGTTTGGACTCGACAGATACGCAGTATTTT. Protein: CASSLDSTDTQYF.

This CDR3 is CASRPTGGTDTQYF. The CDR3 nucleotides are TGTGCCAGCAGGCCGACAGGGGGCACAGATACGCAGTATTTT. The chain links TRBV2 to TRBJ2-3; TRBD1 matches at 8 bases. The CDR3 consists of 14 residues. The V and J ends lost 6 bases and 1 base, in that order; junction bases with no gene match: 3. Germline CDR1 SNHLY, CDR2 FYNNEI.

The CDR3: CASSSIPTGGKRTQYF. The CDR3 DNA sequence: TGCGCCAGCAGCTCGATCCCAACAGGGGGCAAACGGACCCAGTACTTC. This chain connects TRBV5-1 to TRBJ2-5, with 9 bases lining up with TRBD1. The junction had 13 bases not matched to a gene; V was cut back by 3 bases and J by 7 bases. Germline V gene data show CDR1 as SGHRS and CDR2 as YFSETQ. The CDR3 is 16 amino acids.

This clone was seen once. This chain joins TRBV4-2 and TRBJ2-7; 7 bases fit TRBD1. The ends lost 0 bases at V and 3 bases at J; junction bases unmatched: 14. The CDR3 loop spans 18 amino acids. Germline loops: CDR1 LGHNA, CDR2 YNFKEQ. The CDR3 loop reads CASSQEPLRRGGFYEQYF. The CDR3 DNA reads as TGTGCCAGCAGCCAAGAACCCTTACGGAGAGGGGGCTTCTACGAGCAGTACTTC.

This clone came up a few times. The chain carries TRBV9 and TRBJ1-1; D ambiguous. Germline V gene data show CDR1 as SGDLS and CDR2 as YYNGEE. This CDR3 comprises 14 residues. Trimming pared 0 bases from V and 9 bases from J, leaving 15 bases between. The CDR3, as DNA: TGTGCCAGCAGCGTAGACCCTACCCCAATGAAAGCTTTCTTT. This gives the protein CASSVDPTPMKAFF.

The rearrangement uses TRBV10-3 and TRBJ2-7; TRBD2 matches at 8 bases. The V and J ends lost 4 bases and 6 bases, in that order; junction bases with no gene match: 5. The germline CDR1 and CDR2 sequences are ENHRY and SYGVKD. The CDR3 has 13 amino acids. As DNA, the CDR3 is TGTGCCATCAGTGGAAGCGGGGGCGGCGAGCAGTACTTC. Encoded protein: CAISGSGGGEQYF.

V usage is TRBV5-1 and J usage is TRBJ1-2; D might be TRBD1 (6 bases). In germline, CDR1 is SGHRS, CDR2 YFSETQ. The CDR3 is 14 amino acids. V lost 2 bases to trimming and J lost 5 bases, with 13 bases between them. This CDR3 reads CASSLQTGIYGYTF. The CDR3 nucleotides are TGCGCCAGCAGCTTACAAACAGGGATTTATGGCTACACCTTC.

The rearrangement joins TRBV18 to TRBJ1-4; D uncertain. The CDR3 runs to 13 residues. CDR1 is KGHSH and CDR2 is LQKENI in the germline V gene. Trimming pared 8 bases from V and 7 bases from J, leaving 14 bases between. The CDR3 DNA sequence: TGTGCCAGCCGGGTCGAGGGCGGTGAAAAACTGTTTTTT. It encodes CASRVEGGEKLFF.

This chain links TRBV19 with TRBJ1-2; 9 bases are a match to TRBD1. Germline V CDR1 and CDR2: LNHDA, SQIVND (reference sequence). V gave up 3 bases and J gave up 8 bases; unmatched junction bases: 4. This CDR3 spans 13 amino acids. CDR3 amino acids: CASSIGTGNGYTF. CDR3 sequence (DNA): TGTGCCAGTAGTATTGGGACAGGGAACGGCTACACCTTC.

V gene TRBV19 combines with J gene TRBJ1-5; 8 positions agree with TRBD1. Losses at the gene ends were 0 bases for V and 1 base for J; bases not matched to a gene: 2. The CDR3 is 16 residues long. CDR1 is LNHDA, CDR2 SQIVND, per germline (reference sequence). In nucleotides, the CDR3 is TGTGCCAGTAGTATAGAGGACAGGGCCAGCAATCAGCCCCAGCATTTT. As protein: CASSIEDRASNQPQHF.

This chain uses TRBV7-9 with TRBJ1-2; TRBD1 matches at 11 bases. This CDR3 has 16 amino acids. V trimming: 5 bases; J trimming: 7 bases; junction bases outside the gene matches: 12. Germline-derived CDR1 and CDR2 are SEHNR and FQNEAQ (reference sequence). CDR3: CASSRGQGASQGGYTF. The CDR3 coding sequence is TGTGCCAGCAGCCGTGGACAGGGGGCGTCGCAAGGTGGCTACACCTTC.

The V and J genes are TRBV10-1 and TRBJ1-4, with D uncertain. Germline CDR1 is WNHNN and CDR2 is SYGVQD (reference sequence). CDR3 length: 14 residues. V was shortened by 4 bases and J by 7 bases, with 13 bases between the two germline ends. This chain's CDR3 is CASSAGGGGEKLFF. The DNA for the CDR3 is TGCGCCAGCAGTGCAGGCGGAGGTGGTGAAAAACTGTTTTTT.

The chain couples TRBV5-1 to TRBJ2-3, with D possibly being TRBD1 (5 bases). Trimming cost V 1 base and J 0 bases, with 15 bases left between them. Germline CDR1 reads SGHRS; CDR2 reads YFSETQ. The length of the CDR3 is 17 residues. CDR3 amino acids: CASSLTKTVPSTDTQYF. For the CDR3, the DNA is TGCGCCAGCAGCTTGACCAAGACAGTCCCTAGCACAGATACGCAGTATTTT. Full variable domain (rest looked up from reference TRBV5-1 and TRBJ2-3): KAGVTQTPRYLIKTRGQQVTLSCSPISGHRSVSWYQQTPGQGLQFLFEYFSETQRNKGNFPGRFSGRQFSNSRSEMNVSTLELGDSALYLCASSLTKTVPSTDTQYFGPGTRLTVL.

V is TRBV18 and J is TRBJ2-7; D not certain. Trimming took off 2 bases at V and 2 bases at J, with 16 bases between the two ends. This CDR3 comprises 16 residues. Germline V CDR1 and CDR2: KGHSH, LQKENI. DNA for the CDR3: TGTGCCAGCTCACCAGGATCAGTAGGCGGCCCCTACGAGCAGTACTTC. Encoded protein: CASSPGSVGGPYEQYF.

This chain connects TRBV7-8 to TRBJ2-7; maybe TRBD2 (5 bases). Trimming stripped 4 bases from V and 0 bases from J, with 16 bases between. Germline CDR1 SGHVS, CDR2 FQNEAQ. The CDR3 is 16 amino acids. For the CDR3, the DNA is TGTGCCAGCAGCTCGAGAGGGAGTAGCGTCTCCTACGAGCAGTACTTC. Translating it yields CASSSRGSSVSYEQYF.

V usage is TRBV2 and J usage is TRBJ2-2; D possibly corresponds to TRBD1 (6 bases). CDR1 and CDR2 (germline): SNHLY, FYNNEI. Trimming took off 7 bases at V and 0 bases at J, with 18 bases between the two ends. The CDR3 extends over 17 amino acids. Here the CDR3 DNA reads TGTGCCAGCACTCGGGGTTCCGGGACAACGAACACCGGGGAGCTGTTTTTT. It encodes CASTRGSGTTNTGELFF. Using reference TRBV2 and TRBJ2-2 for the parts outside the CDR3, the full variable domain is EPEVTQTPSHQVTQMGQEVILRCVPISNHLYFYWYRQILGQKVEFLVSFYNNEISEKSEIFDDQFSVERPDGSNFTLKIRSTKLEDSAMYFCASTRGSGTTNTGELFFGEGSRLTVL.

The V gene is TRBV3-1 (or the pseudogene TRBV3-2), the J gene TRBJ2-7, with a tentative D call TRBD2 (6 bases). The CDR3 covers 13 residues. Per germline, CDR1 LGHDT and CDR2 YNNKEL (reference sequence). The V end was cut by 4 bases, the J end by 2 bases, with 9 bases between. CDR3 DNA sequence: TGTGCCAGCAGCCCGCCGGGGGCCTACGAGCAGTACTTC. This encodes CASSPPGAYEQYF.

The V call is TRBV15, the J call TRBJ1-1; D remains unclear. Trimming pared 9 bases from V and 6 bases from J, leaving 14 bases between. Germline V gives CDR1 LNHNV, CDR2 YYDKDF (reference sequence). The CDR3 runs to 12 residues. The CDR3 nucleotides are TGTGCCACAGCGGGGTTATACTCTGAAGCTTTCTTT. It translates to CATAGLYSEAFF.

CDR3 bases: TGCGCCAGCAGCCAAGTTGACAGCGACACCGGGGAGCTGTTTTTT. Encoded protein: CASSQVDSDTGELFF. The chain links TRBV4-3 to TRBJ2-2, with TRBD1 as a possible D gene (5 bases). V was cut by 1 base and J by 3 bases, with 9 bases left in between. The CDR3 is made up of 15 amino acids. Germline V gene sequence: CDR1 LGHNA, CDR2 YSLEER.